These 15 T cell receptor beta chains originate from one sample sequenced in a study of beta chain features in type 1 diabetes. Every isolated RNA sample was fully reverse transcribed, so sequencing captured expressed TCRB transcripts. Repertoires were generated with immunoSEQ multiplex PCR, while TCRdb's copy carries only in-frame clones and drops some. The data hold 85,000 to 110,000 clones, with roughly 28% observed a single time. For these receptors, no antigen is known. Study results and limitations: Moderate yet significant TCRB CDR3 shortening was seen in Type 1 diabetes patients in all four CD4+ subsets.

What was sequenced was central memory CD4+ T cells from blood. The receptors originated from a young woman with type 1 diabetes.

V gene TRBV2 combines with J gene TRBJ1-1; D possibly corresponds to TRBD1 (5 bases). V gave up 7 bases and J gave up 0 bases, with 12 bases separating them. The CDR3 consists of 14 residues. Germline CDR1 reads SNHLY; CDR2 reads FYNNEI. The CDR3 protein is CASIPQTVNTEAFF. The CDR3, as DNA: TGTGCCAGCATCCCACAGACAGTGAACACTGAAGCTTTCTTT.

The chain has TRBV5-6 and TRBJ1-1, with D uncertain. The V gene lost 0 bases and the J gene lost 0 bases, with 12 bases spanning the gap. Germline lookup yields CDR1 SGHDT and CDR2 YYEEEE. CDR3 length equals 16 residues. The chain's CDR3 is CASSLVSRGMNTEAFF. DNA of the CDR3: TGTGCCAGCAGCTTGGTCTCGCGGGGTATGAACACTGAAGCTTTCTTT. The full variable domain, rest sourced from reference TRBV5-6 and TRBJ1-1, is DAGVTQSPTHLIKTRGQQVTLRCSPKSGHDTVSWYQQALGQGPQFIFQYYEEEERQRGNFPDRFSGHQFPNYSSELNVNALLLGDSALYLCASSLVSRGMNTEAFFGQGTRLTVV.

This rearrangement joins TRBV5-1 to TRBJ2-1, with 7 bases aligning to TRBD2. The CDR3 is made up of 16 amino acids. Germline V CDR1 and CDR2: SGHRS, YFSETQ. The V and J ends lost 6 bases and 7 bases, in that order; junction bases with no gene match: 16. The CDR3 DNA reads TGCGCCAGCACCCTTGAGGTGGGGAGGGCCTCGAATGAGCAGTTCTTC. This codes for CASTLEVGRASNEQFF.

V usage is TRBV6-6 and J usage is TRBJ1-5, with a possible D match to TRBD1 (6 bases). Germline lookup yields CDR1 MNHNY and CDR2 SVGAGI (reference sequence). The ends were cut back, 6 bases at V and 6 bases at J, with 12 bases in the middle. This CDR3 contains 13 residues. The CDR3 nucleotides read TGTGCCAGCAGGGAACAGGGTGCTCAGCCCCAGCATTTT. It encodes CASREQGAQPQHF.

The genes are TRBV7-9 and TRBJ2-2, with 11 nucleotides matching TRBD2. Germline lookup yields CDR1 SEHNR and CDR2 FQNEAQ (reference sequence). The CDR3 is made up of 16 amino acids. The V segment lost 8 bases and the J segment 2 bases; nucleotides outside the gene matches: 7. For the CDR3, the DNA is TGTGCCAGCCCCAGACTAGCGGGAAGCAACACCGGGGAGCTGTTTTTT. Amino acid sequence: CASPRLAGSNTGELFF.

This clone was seen a handful of times. The V call is TRBV25-1, the J call TRBJ2-1; D call uncertain. Looked up from germline, CDR1 is MGHDK and CDR2 is SYGVNS. V was cut by 5 bases and J by 0 bases, with 11 bases left in between. CDR3 length: 15 residues. The CDR3 protein is CASSRPGSSYNEQFF. The CDR3 DNA is TGTGCCAGCAGTAGACCGGGTAGCTCCTACAATGAGCAGTTCTTC.

There are a few counts of this clone. The chain links TRBV4-1 to TRBJ2-3; the D gene is possibly TRBD2 (6 bases). CDR3 length equals 16 residues. The V end was cut by 0 bases, the J end by 1 base, with 11 bases between. Germline values: CDR1 MGHRA, CDR2 YSYEKL. The CDR3 reads CASSQERDPRTDTQYF. For the CDR3, the DNA is TGCGCCAGCAGCCAAGAGCGGGACCCCCGCACAGATACGCAGTATTTT.

V gene TRBV6-6 combines with J gene TRBJ2-1; D is possibly TRBD2 (5 bases). This CDR3 region has 12 residues. V lost 2 bases and J lost 9, with 8 bases in between. The V gene's germline CDR1 is MNHNY and CDR2 SVGAGI (reference sequence). CDR3 region: CASSYGGLEQFF. In DNA, the CDR3 is TGTGCCAGCAGTTACGGCGGGCTTGAGCAGTTCTTC.

The chain links TRBV5-4 to TRBJ2-3, with TRBD1 matching 9 bases. The CDR3 consists of 16 residues. V lost 5 bases and J lost 1; bases outside the gene matches: 8. From germline, CDR1 is SGHNT and CDR2 YYREEE (reference sequence). This CDR3 is CASSPTGGGRTDTQYF. CDR3 coding DNA: TGTGCCAGCAGTCCAACAGGGGGCGGACGCACAGATACGCAGTATTTT.

This sequence joins TRBV6-1 and TRBJ2-2, with TRBD2 matching over 10 bases. Trimming took 7 bases from V and 8 from J; bases not matched to a gene: 10. The CDR3 length is 15 residues. CDR1 and CDR2 (germline): MNHNS, SASEGT. Here the CDR3 DNA reads TGTGCCAGCATTTCCCCTAGCGGGAGAGGTGGGGAGCTGTTTTTT. This gives the protein CASISPSGRGGELFF.

This clone occurred a few times. Other DNA sequences within the sample encode an identical CDR3. The J gene is TRBJ2-7, the V gene TRBV27; 8 bases are shared with TRBD1. From germline, CDR1 is MNHEY and CDR2 SMNVEV (reference sequence). V was pared by 4 bases and J by 3 bases, with 5 bases of the junction left unmatched. The CDR3 is 14 amino acids. The CDR3 region is CASSSPGQGYEQYF. The DNA of the CDR3 is TGTGCCAGCAGTTCCCCCGGACAGGGCTACGAGCAGTACTTC.

This clone was seen a handful of times. Written as DNA, the CDR3 is TGTGCCAGCAGCTTAGCAGACAGGGTCGGCGGTGGCTACACCTTC. Residues: CASSLADRVGGGYTF. This sequence joins TRBV7-2 and TRBJ1-2; 7 bases fit TRBD1. In germline, CDR1 is SGHTA, CDR2 FQGNSA. The ends lost 0 bases at V and 7 bases at J; junction bases unmatched: 8. The CDR3 consists of 15 residues.

V gene TRBV10-3 combines with J gene TRBJ2-7, with 9 bases matching TRBD1. The CDR3 is 15 amino acids. Trimming removed 3 bases from V and 0 bases from J; junction bases left unmatched: 3. In germline, CDR1 is ENHRY, CDR2 SYGVKD. CDR3 coding DNA: TGTGCCATCAGTGACCCGACAGGGGGCTCCTACGAGCAGTACGTC. The encoded protein is CAISDPTGGSYEQYV.

This clone was seen only a few times. V is TRBV7-2 and J is TRBJ2-3; D call uncertain. This CDR3 is 8 amino acids long. Germline V gives CDR1 SGHTA, CDR2 FQGNSA. CDR3 in DNA: TGTGAGCCAGATACGCAGTATTTT. Residues: CEPDTQYF.

CDR3 DNA: TGTGCCAGCTCCCTTGAACTCGGGACCGGGGAGCTGTTTTTT. Encoded protein: CASSLELGTGELFF. This chain connects TRBV27 to TRBJ2-2, with no clear D. The CDR3 length is 14 residues. Trimming pared 8 bases from V and 5 bases from J, leaving 15 bases between. Germline V gene data show CDR1 as MNHEY and CDR2 as SMNVEV (reference sequence).